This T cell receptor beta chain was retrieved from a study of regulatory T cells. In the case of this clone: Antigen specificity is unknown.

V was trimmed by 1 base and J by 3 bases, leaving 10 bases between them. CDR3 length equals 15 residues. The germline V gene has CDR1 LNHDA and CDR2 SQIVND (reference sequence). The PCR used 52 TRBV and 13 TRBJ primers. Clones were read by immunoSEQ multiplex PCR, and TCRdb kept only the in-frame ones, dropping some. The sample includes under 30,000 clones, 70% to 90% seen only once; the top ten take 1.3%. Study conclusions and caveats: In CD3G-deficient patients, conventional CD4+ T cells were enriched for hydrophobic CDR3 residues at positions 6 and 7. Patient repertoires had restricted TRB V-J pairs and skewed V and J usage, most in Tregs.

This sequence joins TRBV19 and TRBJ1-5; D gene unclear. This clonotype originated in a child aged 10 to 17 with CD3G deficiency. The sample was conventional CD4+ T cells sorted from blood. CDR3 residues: CASSIAAGFNQPQHF. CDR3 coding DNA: TGTGCCAGTAGTATAGCCGCGGGGTTCAATCAGCCCCAGCATTTT. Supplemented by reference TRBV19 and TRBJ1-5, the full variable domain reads DGGITQSPKYLFRKEGQNVTLSCEQNLNHDAMYWYRQDPGQGLRLIYYSQIVNDFQKGDIAEGYSVSREKKESFPLTVTSAQKNPTAFYLCASSIAAGFNQPQHFGDGTRLSIL.